This TCR beta chain was sequenced for a study of cytomegalovirus exposure and HLA in healthy donors. Germline values: CDR1 MDHEN, CDR2 SYDVKM. Trimming took 5 bases from V and 13 from J, leaving 20 bases between them. The CDR3 consists of 13 residues. Here immunoSEQ multiplex PCR was the method, and the copy in TCRdb shows in-frame clones only, minus some. Of 90,000 to 120,000 clones listed, 95% were seen once; the top ten hold 0.67%. The rearrangement uses TRBV28 and TRBJ1-2; a possible D gene is TRBD1 (5 bases). Sequencing was done on a sample of PBMCs. The origin of this receptor is a woman between 18 and 29 years old in good health and CMV-seronegative. CDR3 region: CASSVGLPGGGTF. The CDR3 coding sequence is TGTGCCAGCAGTGTGGGACTTCCGGGAGGCGGCACCTTC.